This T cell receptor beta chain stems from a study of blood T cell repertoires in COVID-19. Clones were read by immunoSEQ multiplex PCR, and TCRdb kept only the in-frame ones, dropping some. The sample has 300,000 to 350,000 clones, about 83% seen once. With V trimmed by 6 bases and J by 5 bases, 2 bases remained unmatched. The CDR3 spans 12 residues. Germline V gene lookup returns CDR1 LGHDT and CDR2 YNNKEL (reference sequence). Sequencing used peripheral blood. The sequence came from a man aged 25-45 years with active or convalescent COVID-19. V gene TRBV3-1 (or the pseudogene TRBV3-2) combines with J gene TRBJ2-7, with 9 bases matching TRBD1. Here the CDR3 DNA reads TGTGCCAGCAGACAGGGGGCCCACGAGCAGTACTTC. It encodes CASRQGAHEQYF.